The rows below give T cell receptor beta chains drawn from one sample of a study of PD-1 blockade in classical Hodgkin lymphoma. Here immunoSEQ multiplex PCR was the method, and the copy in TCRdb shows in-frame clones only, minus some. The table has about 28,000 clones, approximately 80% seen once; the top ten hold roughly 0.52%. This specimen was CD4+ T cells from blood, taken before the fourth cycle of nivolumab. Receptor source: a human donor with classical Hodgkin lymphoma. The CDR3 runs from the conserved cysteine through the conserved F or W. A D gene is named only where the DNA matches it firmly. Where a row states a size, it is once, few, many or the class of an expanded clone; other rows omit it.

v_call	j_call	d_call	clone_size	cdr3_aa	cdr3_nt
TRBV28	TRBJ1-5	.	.	CASSLQGGHQPQHF	TGTGCCAGCAGTCTCCAGGGTGGCCATCAGCCCCAGCATTTT
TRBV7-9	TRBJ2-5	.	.	CASSLNRQFKETQYF	TGTGCCAGCAGCTTGAATCGGCAGTTTAAAGAGACCCAGTACTTC
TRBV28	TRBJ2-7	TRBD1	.	CASSDRVNEQYF	TGTGCCAGCAGTGACAGGGTAAACGAGCAGTACTTC
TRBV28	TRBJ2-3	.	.	CASSRGWQRGADTQYF	TGTGCCAGCAGTCGAGGTTGGCAGAGAGGTGCAGATACGCAGTATTTT
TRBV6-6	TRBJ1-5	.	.	CASSYSNNQPQHF	TGTGCCAGCAGTTACTCCAACAATCAGCCCCAGCATTTT
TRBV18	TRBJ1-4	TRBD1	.	CASSPAGTATNEKLFF	TGTGCCAGCTCACCAGCCGGGACAGCAACTAATGAAAAACTGTTTTTT
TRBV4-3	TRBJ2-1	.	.	CASSLAGGYNEQFF	TGCGCCAGCAGCTTAGCAGGAGGGTACAATGAGCAGTTCTTC
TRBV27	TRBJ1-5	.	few	CASSLSGGHRSWGINQPQHF	TGTGCCAGCAGTTTATCAGGGGGGCATCGGTCTTGGGGAATCAATCAGCCCCAGCATTTT
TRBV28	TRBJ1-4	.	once	CASSLPGLAGGLFF	TGTGCCAGCAGTTTACCAGGGCTGGCCGGTGGACTGTTTTTT
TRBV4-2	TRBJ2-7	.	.	CASSPGGYEQYF	TGTGCCAGCAGCCCCGGAGGGTACGAGCAGTACTTC
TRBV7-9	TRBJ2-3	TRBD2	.	CASSVIAGVGDTQYF	TGTGCCAGCAGCGTAATAGCGGGAGTGGGAGATACGCAGTATTTT
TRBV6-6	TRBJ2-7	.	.	CASSYGPREGEYF	TGTGCCAGCAGTTACGGCCCCAGGGAGGGGGAGTACTTC
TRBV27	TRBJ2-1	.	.	CASSLQGSYNEQFF	TGTGCCAGCAGCCTACAGGGATCCTACAATGAGCAGTTCTTC
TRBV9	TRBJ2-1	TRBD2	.	CASSVLGTSGSYEQFF	TGTGCCAGCAGCGTCCTCGGAACTAGCGGGAGCTATGAGCAGTTCTTC
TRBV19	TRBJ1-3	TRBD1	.	CASKDRGSGNTIYF	TGTGCCAGTAAAGACAGGGGATCTGGAAACACCATATATTTT
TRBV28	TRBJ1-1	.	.	CASRHQRREAFF	TGTGCCAGCAGACACCAGAGGAGGGAAGCTTTCTTT
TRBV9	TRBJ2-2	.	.	CASSDRFYRAANTGELFF	TGTGCCAGCAGCGATCGGTTCTACAGGGCTGCGAACACCGGGGAGCTGTTTTTT
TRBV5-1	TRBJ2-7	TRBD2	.	CASSSRTSGYEQYF	TGCGCCAGCAGCTCAAGGACTAGCGGGTACGAGCAGTACTTC
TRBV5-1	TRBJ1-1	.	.	CASSAQGLTTEAFF	TGCGCCAGCAGCGCCCAGGGTTTAACCACTGAAGCTTTCTTT
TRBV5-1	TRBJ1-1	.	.	CASSLEVRGTEAFF	TGCGCCAGCAGCTTGGAGGTGCGAGGGACTGAAGCTTTCTTT
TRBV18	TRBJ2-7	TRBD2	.	CASSPPAGGSYEQYF	TGTGCCAGCTCACCCCCCGCGGGAGGGTCTTACGAGCAGTACTTC
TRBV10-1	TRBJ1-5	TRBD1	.	CASSDPQGEVQPQHF	TGCGCCAGCAGTGATCCCCAGGGGGAGGTTCAGCCCCAGCATTTT
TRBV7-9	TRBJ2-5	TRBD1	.	CASSLDPGQGLQTQYF	TGTGCCAGCAGCTTAGATCCCGGACAGGGTCTTCAGACCCAGTACTTC
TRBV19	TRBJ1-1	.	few	CASSIQTVDTEAFF	TGTGCCAGTAGTATTCAGACAGTTGACACTGAAGCTTTCTTT
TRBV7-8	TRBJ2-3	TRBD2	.	CASSLGLAGPSTDTQYF	TGTGCCAGCAGCTTAGGACTAGCGGGCCCTAGCACAGATACGCAGTATTTT
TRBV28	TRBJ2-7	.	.	CASSFSGTFSYEQYF	TGTGCCAGCAGTTTCTCCGGAACTTTCTCCTACGAGCAGTACTTC
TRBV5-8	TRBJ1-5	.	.	CASSWDYGGTNQPQHF	TGTGCCAGCAGCTGGGACTACGGGGGTACCAATCAGCCCCAGCATTTT
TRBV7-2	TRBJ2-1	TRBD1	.	CASSSPDRGEQFF	TGTGCCAGCAGCTCACCGGACAGGGGTGAGCAGTTCTTC
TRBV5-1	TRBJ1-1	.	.	CASSLSRMESEAFF	TGCGCCAGCAGCTTGAGCAGGATGGAATCCGAAGCTTTCTTT
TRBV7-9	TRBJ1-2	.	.	CASSLASSANYGYTF	TGTGCCAGCAGCTTAGCTAGTTCAGCTAACTATGGCTACACCTTC
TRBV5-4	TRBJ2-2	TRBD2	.	CASSFLAGEAGELFF	TGTGCCAGCAGCTTTTTAGCGGGGGAGGCCGGGGAGCTGTTTTTT
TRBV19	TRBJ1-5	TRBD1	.	CASSTPSTGNQPQHF	TGTGCCAGTAGTACCCCGTCGACAGGGAATCAGCCCCAGCATTTT
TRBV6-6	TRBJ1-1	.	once	CASSYTRVLNTEAFF	TGTGCCAGCAGTTACACAAGGGTACTGAACACTGAAGCTTTCTTT
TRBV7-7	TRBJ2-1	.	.	CASSLGSASADEQFF	TGTGCCAGCAGCTTAGGTAGCGCAAGTGCAGATGAGCAGTTCTTC
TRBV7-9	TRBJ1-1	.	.	CASSSRGTSGGTEAFF	TGTGCCAGCAGCTCCCGCGGAACCTCGGGTGGTACTGAAGCTTTCTTT
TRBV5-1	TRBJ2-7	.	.	CASSLVPGNEQYF	TGCGCCAGCAGCTTGGTCCCCGGTAACGAGCAGTACTTC
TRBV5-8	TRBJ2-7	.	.	CASSFRYSSYEQYF	TGTGCCAGCAGCTTTAGATATAGCTCCTACGAGCAGTACTTC
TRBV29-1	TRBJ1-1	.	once	CSVERQNTEAFF	TGCAGCGTTGAGAGGCAGAACACTGAAGCTTTCTTT
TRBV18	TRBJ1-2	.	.	CASSPPDSIIYGYTF	TGTGCCAGCTCACCACCGGACAGTATTATCTATGGCTACACCTTC
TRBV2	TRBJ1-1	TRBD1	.	CASSEALGTGGAYTEAFF	TGTGCCAGCAGTGAAGCGCTAGGGACAGGGGGCGCGTACACTGAAGCTTTCTTT
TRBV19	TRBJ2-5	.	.	CASLYQETQYF	TGTGCCAGTCTGTACCAAGAGACCCAGTACTTC
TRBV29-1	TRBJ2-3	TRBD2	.	CSATGLAATDTQYF	TGCAGCGCCACGGGACTAGCGGCAACAGATACGCAGTATTTT
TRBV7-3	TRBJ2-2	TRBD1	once	CASSSDRIPTGELFF	TGTGCCAGCAGCTCGGACAGGATCCCCACCGGGGAGCTGTTTTTT
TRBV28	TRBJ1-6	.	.	CASSQTTSYNSPLHF	TGTGCCAGCAGTCAGACTACCTCCTATAATTCACCCCTCCACTTT
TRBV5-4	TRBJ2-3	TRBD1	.	CASSSNRGTDTQYF	TGTGCCAGCAGCTCGAACAGGGGGACAGATACGCAGTATTTT
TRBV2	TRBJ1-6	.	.	CASTRYGGEAYYNSPLHF	TGTGCCAGCACCCGATACGGGGGGGAGGCATACTATAATTCACCCCTCCACTTT
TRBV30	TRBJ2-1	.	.	CAWSVGDSSYNEQFF	TGTGCCTGGAGTGTAGGGGACTCCTCCTACAATGAGCAGTTCTTC
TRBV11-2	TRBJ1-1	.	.	CASSTNPLQGPEAFF	TGTGCCAGCAGCACTAACCCCTTACAGGGACCTGAAGCTTTCTTT
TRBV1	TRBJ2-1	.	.	CTSPWKEGEQFF	TGCACCAGCCCATGGAAAGAGGGTGAGCAGTTCTTC
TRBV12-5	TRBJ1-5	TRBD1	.	CASGLGQGSGDQPQHF	TGTGCTAGTGGTTTGGGACAGGGGAGTGGGGATCAGCCCCAGCATTTT
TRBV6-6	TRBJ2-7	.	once	CASSPRVPYEQYF	TGTGCCAGCAGCCCCCGAGTACCCTACGAGCAGTACTTC
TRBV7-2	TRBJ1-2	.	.	CASSSGRPDRGYTF	TGTGCCAGCAGCTCCGGGCGACCCGACCGTGGCTACACCTTC
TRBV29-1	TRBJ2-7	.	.	CSVATSRSPYEQYF	TGCAGCGTCGCTACATCCAGGTCCCCCTACGAGCAGTACTTC
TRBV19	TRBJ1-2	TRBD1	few	CASSPYDRDYGYTF	TGTGCCAGTAGTCCGTATGACAGGGACTATGGCTACACCTTC
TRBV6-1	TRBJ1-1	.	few	CASSEIAGASFF	TGTGCCAGCAGTGAAATTGCGGGGGCGTCTTTCTTT